This TCR beta chain originates from a study of blood T cell repertoires in COVID-19. Study summary: Sites across the United States, Italy and Spain contributed samples from acute and convalescent COVID-19.

V lost 5 bases to trimming and J lost 7 bases; unmatched junction nucleotides: 5. The germline V gene has CDR1 MNHEY and CDR2 SVGAGI. The CDR3 has 13 amino acids. This clone was picked up one time. Original processing notes: Estimates of nucleated cell counts were drawn from the amplification of reference gene primers. Measured with immunoSEQ multiplex PCR; TCRdb has only the in-frame clones, and not every one. The DNA was the basis for D and trimming; V, J and clone size are from that table. The sample contains around 300,000 clones, 90% of which appear only once. This sequence was found in a middle-aged woman with acute or convalescent COVID-19. Sequenced input: peripheral blood. The V gene is TRBV6-5, the J gene TRBJ1-2, with 9 bases matching TRBD1. This chain's CDR3 is CASSQQGARGYTF. The CDR3, as DNA: TGTGCCAGCAGTCAACAGGGGGCCCGTGGCTACACCTTC.